The source of this TCR beta chain is a study of blood T cell repertoires in COVID-19. Study details: Whether acute or convalescent, the COVID-19 samples came from the United States, Italy and Spain. T cells, B-cell-depleted T cells, or PBMCs supplied cDNA or gDNA.

CDR1 and CDR2 from the germline V gene are MGHRA and YSYEKL. The CDR3 spans 16 residues. V lost 0 bases to trimming and J lost 8 bases, with 16 bases between them. In the authors' workflow: Reference gene primers were amplified, and this amplification served to estimate nucleated cell counts. Profiling relied on immunoSEQ multiplex PCR, and the TCRdb table lists in-frame clones only, not all of them. The V and J calls and the clone size are those of that table, but D and trimming were determined from the DNA. The sample lists just over 150,000 clones, 70% to 85% occurring once. The chain combines TRBV4-1 with TRBJ1-4, with D possibly TRBD1 on 5 matching bases. Specimen: peripheral blood. The receptor comes from a woman aged 50 to 60 with acute or convalescent COVID-19. The CDR3 region is CASSQEAGGVVEKLFF. The CDR3 bases are TGCGCCAGCAGCCAAGAAGCGGGAGGGGTAGTGGAAAAACTGTTTTTT.